The clone carrying this T cell receptor beta chain was recorded at least ten times. Its antigen is not known. CDR3 length: 13 amino acids. The germline CDR1 and CDR2 sequences are MDHEN and SYDVKM. V was shortened by 2 bases and J by 5 bases, with 9 bases between the two germline ends. Diagnoses were made from clinical symptoms, serum measures (thyroxine and TRAb), thyroid ultrasound and orbital computed tomography. Researchers amplified the TCR beta CDR3 regions from RNA transcripts. TCR CDR3 underwent first-round RT-PCR with the HTBI primer set. TCRdb reprocessed the multiplex PCR reads via MiXCR and lists one record per CDR3 protein. The repertoire holds 340,000 or so distinct CDR3 sequences, with 15% to 20% as singletons. These data originate in a study of T cells in Graves' hyperthyroidism and ophthalmopathy. Study outcomes and limitations: In blood, most of the thyroid clonotypes expanded above 0.001 were also present.

The chain uses TRBV28 and TRBJ2-5; D gene uncertain. The sequence was obtained from a woman aged 50 to 60 with Graves' hyperthyroidism. Source material: blood. The CDR3 region is CASSLRAMETQYF. As DNA, the CDR3 is TGTGCCAGCAGTTTAAGAGCTATGGAGACCCAGTACTTC.